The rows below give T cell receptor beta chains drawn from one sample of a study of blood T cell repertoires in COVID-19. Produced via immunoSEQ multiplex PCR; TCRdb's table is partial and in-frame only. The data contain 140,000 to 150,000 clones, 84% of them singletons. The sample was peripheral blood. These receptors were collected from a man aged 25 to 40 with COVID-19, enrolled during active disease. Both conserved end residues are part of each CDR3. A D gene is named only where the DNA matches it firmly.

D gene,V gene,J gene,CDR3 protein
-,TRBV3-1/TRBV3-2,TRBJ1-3,CASSRRHTSSGNTIYF
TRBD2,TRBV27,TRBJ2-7,CASSSKATSHPREQYF
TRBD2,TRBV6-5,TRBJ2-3,CASRLAGHDTDTQYF
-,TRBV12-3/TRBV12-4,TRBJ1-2,CASSLEGGYGYTF
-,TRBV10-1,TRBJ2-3,CASSKSGGGSDTQYF
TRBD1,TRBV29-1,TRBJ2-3,CSEGGQVF
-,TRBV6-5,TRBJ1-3,CASSYRGISGNTIYF
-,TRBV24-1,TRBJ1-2,CATSEKQGTLYGYTF
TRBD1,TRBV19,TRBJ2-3,CASSTPLGQGSTDTQYF
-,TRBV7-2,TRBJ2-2,CASSFPTFTRIRVGELFF
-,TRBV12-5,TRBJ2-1,CASGLVLGGGSYNEQFF
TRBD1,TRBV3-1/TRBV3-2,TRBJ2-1,CASSPGQVNEQFF
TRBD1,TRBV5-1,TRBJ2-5,CASSPEGQGDQETQYF
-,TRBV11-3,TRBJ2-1,CASSLGANEQFF
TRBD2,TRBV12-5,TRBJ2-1,CASGLVLAGASNEQFF
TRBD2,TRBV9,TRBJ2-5,CASSVGLAGGGTQETQYF
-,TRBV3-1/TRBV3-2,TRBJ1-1,CASSQLMNTEAFF
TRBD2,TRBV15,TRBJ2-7,CATSRLAGASIYEQYF
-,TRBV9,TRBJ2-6,CASSVHRDMGANVLTF
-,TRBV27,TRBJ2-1,CASSLQGGNEQFF
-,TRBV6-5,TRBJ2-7,CASTQSRNFLYEQYF
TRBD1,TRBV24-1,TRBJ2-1,CATSDADRAYNEQFF
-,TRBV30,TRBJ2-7,CAWSVRGARSSYEQYF
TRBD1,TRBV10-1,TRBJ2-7,CASRMGDRGRYEQYF
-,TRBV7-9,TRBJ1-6,CASREASGNNSPLHF
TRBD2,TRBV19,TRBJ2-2,CAIDKGLAGVTGELFF
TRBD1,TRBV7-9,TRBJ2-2,CASSQRDRGDTGELFF
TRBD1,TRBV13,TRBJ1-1,CASTSGQGADTEAFF
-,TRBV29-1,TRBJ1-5,CSVEDGGNQPQHF
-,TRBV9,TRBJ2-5,CASSESPIQETQYF
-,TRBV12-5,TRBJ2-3,CASAFKWGGIDTQYF
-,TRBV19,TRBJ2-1,CASSLGGNEQFF
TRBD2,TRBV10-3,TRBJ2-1,CAISPGASGNRGEQFF
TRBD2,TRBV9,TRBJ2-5,CASSPTGLAGGRQTQYF
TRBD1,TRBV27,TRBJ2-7,CATASGQGDTYEQYF
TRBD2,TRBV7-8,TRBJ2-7,CASSLARTSGYEQYF
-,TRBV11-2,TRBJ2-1,CASSLVAANSGEQFF
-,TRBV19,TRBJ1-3,CASSPARLGNTIYF
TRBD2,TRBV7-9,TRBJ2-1,CASSTTSGKDNEQFF